The 2 T cell receptor beta chains below all came from one sample that was sequenced in a study of OX40 agonist ivuxolimab in advanced cancers. The method was immunoSEQ multiplex PCR; TCRdb's version includes in-frame clones alone and lacks a portion of them. This sample carries approximately 82,000 clones, roughly 88% of them seen once, and the ten largest clones take 0.75% to 0.9%. This specimen consisted of CD4+ or CD8+ T cells sorted from blood, obtained in a trial of the OX40 agonist ivuxolimab. The receptor source for this set is an adult with an advanced solid tumor such as melanoma, head and neck, liver or kidney cancer.

Concerning this clone: Other DNA sequences in this sample translate to the same CDR3. The chain is built from TRBV29-1 and TRBJ2-2; 9 positions agree with TRBD1. Looked up from germline, CDR1 is SQVTM and CDR2 is ANQGSEA. Trimming at V came to 2 bases and at J to 5 bases, leaving 6 bases not matched to a gene. The CDR3 sequence is 15 residues long. CDR3 in amino acids: CSVERGTGQTGELFF. DNA of the CDR3: TGCAGCGTTGAACGAGGGACAGGGCAGACCGGGGAGCTGTTTTTT.

The CDR3 DNA sequence: TGTGCCAGCTCACGGGAGACAGGGTCTGAAGAGACCCAGTACTTC. Protein: CASSRETGSEETQYF. The chain joins TRBV18 to TRBJ2-5; 7 bases map to TRBD1. Unmatched junction bases numbered 8, after V lost 4 bases and J lost 3 bases. The CDR3 length is 15 residues. The V gene's germline CDR1 is KGHSH and CDR2 LQKENI.